This T cell receptor (beta chain) was found in a study of shared clonotypes between healthy human individuals. Positively selected for CCR7, the CD45RO-negative cells used as naive CD8 cells excluded terminally differentiated effector memory CD45RA+ cells. This table comes from immunoSEQ multiplex PCR, and its TCRdb copy is limited to in-frame clones, with some not included. The sample contains more than 2 million clones, about 93% of which appear only once. J was trimmed by 6 bases and V by 5 bases; bases with no gene match: 11. The CDR3 consists of 15 residues. Germline V gene data show CDR1 as MNHEY and CDR2 as SMNVEV (reference sequence).

This clonotype originated in a man between 18 and 35 years old in good health. Some clones in this sample may be carry-over from other donors' samples. Sample: naive CD8+ T cells from PBMCs. V is TRBV27 and J is TRBJ2-3; 7 bases fit TRBD1. For the CDR3, the DNA is TGTGCCAGCAGTAAGGGACAGTCCACTTCGGATACGCAGTATTTT. It is translated as CASSKGQSTSDTQYF.